This T cell receptor beta chain was profiled in a study of T cells in Graves' hyperthyroidism and ophthalmopathy. Fresh 10 ml peripheral blood yielded PBMCs. In this sample, this clonotype turned up many times. The V gene's germline CDR1 is KGHSH and CDR2 LQKENI. V shed 2 bases and J shed 0 bases, with 11 bases lying between them. The CDR3 runs 16 residues. There were TCR beta CDR3 regions amplified from RNA transcripts. Carried out on the TCR CDR3, a first-round RT-PCR used the HTBI primer set. TCRdb processed the multiplex PCR reads anew with MiXCR; each CDR3 protein has one entry. The sample records about 300,000 distinct CDR3 sequences, less than 30% being singletons.

The clonotype was recovered from a man aged 35 to 55 with Graves' hyperthyroidism that later progressed to Graves' ophthalmopathy. The chain couples TRBV18 to TRBJ1-5; D possibly corresponds to TRBD1 (5 bases). The specimen sequenced was blood. The CDR3 loop is CASSPLAGPSNQPQHF. CDR3 DNA: TGTGCCAGCTCACCATTGGCGGGGCCTAGCAATCAGCCCCAGCATTTT.